Below, one TCR beta chain is given with its context. The data belong to a study of regulatory T cells in long-lasting Graves disease. The time point denotes: newly diagnosed GD, antithyroid drugs for less than 3 months. From PBMCs, RNA was extracted and then used to make the TCR library. The germline CDR1 and CDR2 sequences are SGHRS and YFSETQ. The CDR3 extends over 15 amino acids. Trimming removed 6 bases from V and 3 bases from J; junction bases left unmatched: 7. The authors built TCR beta libraries using iRepertoire HTBI primers and Arm-PCR of CDR3 regions. TCRdb re-called the multiplex PCR reads through MiXCR, storing one row per CDR3 protein. The sample carries 420,000 or so distinct CDR3 sequences, less than 20% recorded once. The same sample was also used in a study of T cells in Graves' hyperthyroidism and ophthalmopathy. That publication notes: The HTBI primer set served for first-round RT-PCR of the TCR CDR3.

Material: peripheral blood mononuclear cells (PBMCs), obtained at new diagnosis, from a patient treated with antithyroid drugs. V gene TRBV5-1 combines with J gene TRBJ2-1; 9 bases match TRBD2. The receptor was derived from a young woman with Graves disease. For the CDR3, the DNA is TGCGCCAGCAAACCCGAACTAGCGGGCTACAATGAGCAGTTCTTC. Its translation is CASKPELAGYNEQFF.